This T cell receptor (beta chain) was found in a study of T cell changes during pregnancy in multiple sclerosis. Clones were sequenced by immunoSEQ multiplex PCR, and TCRdb holds only the in-frame ones, with some missing. The sample lists under 70,000 clones, approximately 90% occurring once. There are 16 residues in the CDR3. The germline CDR1 and CDR2 sequences are LGHNT and FRNRAP. V dropped 3 bases and J dropped 1; count of bases not matched to a gene: 5. The sequence came from a female donor with multiple sclerosis, enrolled in a pregnancy study. The material was CD4+ T cells from peripheral blood mononuclear cells, obtained in the first trimester of pregnancy. The rearrangement links TRBV12-5 to TRBJ2-1, with 8 nucleotides matching TRBD1. The CDR3 DNA reads as TGTGCTAGTGGTTTCCGGACAGGGTCATCCTACAATGAGCAGTTCTTC. Residues: CASGFRTGSSYNEQFF. The full variable domain, in which reference TRBV12-5 and TRBJ2-1 provide the parts outside the CDR3, is DARVTQTPRHKVTEMGQEVTMRCQPILGHNTVFWYRQTMMQGLELLAYFRNRAPLDDSGMPKDRFSAEMPDATLATLKIQPSEPRDSAVYFCASGFRTGSSYNEQFFGPGTRLTVL.